This T cell receptor (beta chain) was found in a study of blood T cell repertoires in COVID-19. In the study overall: Both acute and convalescent COVID-19 samples were obtained from the United States, Italy and Spain.

V gave up 0 bases and J gave up 3 bases, with 20 bases separating them. Germline V gene lookup returns CDR1 LGHNA and CDR2 YSLEER. The CDR3 is 18 amino acids. Under the authors' procedure: Quantification of nucleated cells was approximated via reference gene primer amplification. Sequencing was performed with immunoSEQ multiplex PCR; in TCRdb, only in-frame clones are kept and a portion is missing. V, J and clone size are taken as reported in that table, and D and trimming were inferred from the DNA itself. The sample shows around 250,000 clones, roughly 90% of them seen only once. This TCR derives from a human donor in a cohort sampled during active COVID-19. The chain carries TRBV4-3 and TRBJ1-1; D might be TRBD1 (6 bases). The material sequenced was peripheral blood. CDR3 amino acids: CASSQEVGGYGLYTEAFF. The CDR3 nucleotides are TGCGCCAGCAGCCAAGAAGTAGGGGGTTATGGACTTTACACTGAAGCTTTCTTT.